Listed below are T cell receptor beta chains from one sample, sequenced in a study of cytomegalovirus exposure and HLA in healthy donors. The method was immunoSEQ multiplex PCR; TCRdb's version includes in-frame clones alone and lacks a portion of them. The sample gives more than 150,000 clones, over 75% of which show up once; approximately 9.4% is in the top ten. The specimen was PBMCs. These receptor sequences come from a young man in good health and CMV-seropositive. Both conserved end residues are part of each CDR3. The order of the fields is clone size, J gene, V gene, CDR3 length, D gene, CDR3 DNA, CDR3 protein. A D gene is named only where the DNA matches it firmly. Expanded clones get a size class; other rows say once, few or many, or leave the size out.

clone_size: NA
j_call: TRBJ2-1
v_call: TRBV6-5
cdr3_length: 13
d_call: NA
cdr3_nt: TGTGCCAGCAGTTACGGGGGCGGCAATGAGCAGTTCTTC
cdr3_aa: CASSYGGGNEQFF

clone_size: NA
j_call: TRBJ2-3
v_call: TRBV5-1
cdr3_length: 16
d_call: TRBD2
cdr3_nt: TGCGCCAGCAGCTTGGCCTTAGCGGGGGACACAGATACGCAGTATTTT
cdr3_aa: CASSLALAGDTDTQYF

clone_size: NA
j_call: TRBJ1-3
v_call: TRBV5-4
cdr3_length: 16
d_call: NA
cdr3_nt: TGTGCCAGCAGCTTGGCGGCAGCGGACTCTGGAAACACCATATATTTT
cdr3_aa: CASSLAAADSGNTIYF

clone_size: few
j_call: TRBJ2-6
v_call: TRBV13
cdr3_length: 18
d_call: NA
cdr3_nt: TGTGCCAGCACTTTAAGGACAGTCCTAAGCTCTGGGGCCAACGTCCTGACTTTC
cdr3_aa: CASTLRTVLSSGANVLTF

clone_size: NA
j_call: TRBJ1-1
v_call: TRBV2
cdr3_length: 13
d_call: NA
cdr3_nt: TGTGCCAGCAGTGAGGTAGCTTCGGGAGAAGCTTTCTTT
cdr3_aa: CASSEVASGEAFF

clone_size: NA
j_call: TRBJ1-5
v_call: TRBV5-8
cdr3_length: 18
d_call: NA
cdr3_nt: TGTGCCAGCAGCCCCTACTCAACATGGAAGGTCGGGGATCAGCCCCAGCATTTT
cdr3_aa: CASSPYSTWKVGDQPQHF

clone_size: NA
j_call: TRBJ1-1
v_call: TRBV4-3
cdr3_length: 14
d_call: NA
cdr3_nt: TGCGCCAGCAGCCAAGATATCCGGGGCACTGAAGCTTTCTTT
cdr3_aa: CASSQDIRGTEAFF

clone_size: NA
j_call: TRBJ2-5
v_call: TRBV29-1
cdr3_length: 11
d_call: NA
cdr3_nt: TGCAGCGTTCCCCGCGGACGGGAGCAGTACTTC
cdr3_aa: CSVPRGREQYF

clone_size: NA
j_call: TRBJ1-3
v_call: TRBV19
cdr3_length: 14
d_call: NA
cdr3_nt: TGTGCCAGTAGGGACAGTGCCGTAGGAAACACCATATATTTT
cdr3_aa: CASRDSAVGNTIYF

clone_size: NA
j_call: TRBJ2-3
v_call: TRBV5-4
cdr3_length: 13
d_call: NA
cdr3_nt: TGTGCCAGCAGCCCCGCGCGGGGAGATACGCAGTATTTT
cdr3_aa: CASSPARGDTQYF

clone_size: NA
j_call: TRBJ2-3
v_call: TRBV6-5
cdr3_length: 14
d_call: NA
cdr3_nt: TGTGCCAGCAGCGCCGGGTCATACACAGATACGCAGTATTTT
cdr3_aa: CASSAGSYTDTQYF

clone_size: few
j_call: TRBJ2-1
v_call: TRBV7-2
cdr3_length: 17
d_call: NA
cdr3_nt: TGTGCCAGCAGCACCCCCGCGCGCGGTGGCTCCTACAATGAGCAGTTCTTC
cdr3_aa: CASSTPARGGSYNEQFF

clone_size: NA
j_call: TRBJ2-7
v_call: TRBV29-1
cdr3_length: 13
d_call: NA
cdr3_nt: TGCAGCGTTGAAGCCTACAGGTCGGACGAGCAGTACTTC
cdr3_aa: CSVEAYRSDEQYF

clone_size: NA
j_call: TRBJ1-4
v_call: TRBV6-5
cdr3_length: 14
d_call: TRBD1
cdr3_nt: TGTGCCAGCAGTGGACAGGGAGCTAATGAAAAACTGTTTTTT
cdr3_aa: CASSGQGANEKLFF

clone_size: NA
j_call: TRBJ1-4
v_call: TRBV19
cdr3_length: 15
d_call: NA
cdr3_nt: TGTGCCAGTAGAACAGGGTGGCGGGCTAATGAAAAACTGTTTTTT
cdr3_aa: CASRTGWRANEKLFF

clone_size: NA
j_call: TRBJ2-3
v_call: TRBV7-6
cdr3_length: 15
d_call: NA
cdr3_nt: TGTGCCAGCAGCTTAGTGGTCTGGGGCGCAGATACGCAGTATTTT
cdr3_aa: CASSLVVWGADTQYF

clone_size: NA
j_call: TRBJ1-1
v_call: TRBV6-1
cdr3_length: 15
d_call: NA
cdr3_nt: TGTGCCAGCAGTAGGGGTACAGGCATGAACACTGAAGCTTTCTTT
cdr3_aa: CASSRGTGMNTEAFF

clone_size: NA
j_call: TRBJ2-7
v_call: TRBV18
cdr3_length: 15
d_call: TRBD2
cdr3_nt: TGTGCCAGCTCACCCTCGCGGGGGGCTGCCTACGAGCAGTACTTC
cdr3_aa: CASSPSRGAAYEQYF

clone_size: NA
j_call: TRBJ1-2
v_call: TRBV7-2
cdr3_length: 15
d_call: TRBD1
cdr3_nt: TGTGCCAGCAGTCAACCGGGACAGGGGGCGCGGAGCTACACCTTC
cdr3_aa: CASSQPGQGARSYTF

clone_size: NA
j_call: TRBJ1-2
v_call: TRBV27
cdr3_length: 17
d_call: NA
cdr3_nt: TGTGCCAGCAGTTTAGCCGGGACACGCTCTGAAAACTATGGCTACACCTTC
cdr3_aa: CASSLAGTRSENYGYTF

clone_size: NA
j_call: TRBJ2-5
v_call: TRBV5-1
cdr3_length: 14
d_call: NA
cdr3_nt: TGCGCCAGCAGCTCCCCGGGAACGCAAGAGACCCAGTACTTC
cdr3_aa: CASSSPGTQETQYF

clone_size: NA
j_call: TRBJ2-7
v_call: TRBV5-1
cdr3_length: 14
d_call: NA
cdr3_nt: TGCGCCAGCAGCCCCTCCGTAATTGCCTACGAGCAGTACTTC
cdr3_aa: CASSPSVIAYEQYF

clone_size: NA
j_call: TRBJ2-5
v_call: TRBV10-3
cdr3_length: 14
d_call: NA
cdr3_nt: TGTGCCATCAGTGATTATTCCGGTCGGGAGACCCAGTACTTC
cdr3_aa: CAISDYSGRETQYF

clone_size: NA
j_call: TRBJ1-2
v_call: TRBV29-1
cdr3_length: 14
d_call: NA
cdr3_nt: TGCAGCGTTGTAGGGCAGGGCAAGGGCTATGGCTACACCTTC
cdr3_aa: CSVVGQGKGYGYTF

clone_size: NA
j_call: TRBJ2-1
v_call: TRBV9
cdr3_length: 15
d_call: TRBD2
cdr3_nt: TGTGCCAGCAGCGGAACTAGCGGGGGCCCCAATGAGCAGTTCTTC
cdr3_aa: CASSGTSGGPNEQFF

clone_size: NA
j_call: TRBJ1-1
v_call: TRBV6-1
cdr3_length: 14
d_call: TRBD1
cdr3_nt: TGTGCCAGCAGTAAGAAGGGAGGACAGGCTGAAGCTTTCTTT
cdr3_aa: CASSKKGGQAEAFF

clone_size: NA
j_call: TRBJ2-7
v_call: TRBV27
cdr3_length: 18
d_call: NA
cdr3_nt: TGTGCCAGCAGCTTCAGTCGCATCGGGACTCCTATAACCTACGAGCAGTACTTC
cdr3_aa: CASSFSRIGTPITYEQYF

clone_size: NA
j_call: TRBJ2-2
v_call: TRBV10-1
cdr3_length: 14
d_call: NA
cdr3_nt: TGCGCCAGCAGTGAGCGGTTGAACACCGGGGAGCTGTTTTTT
cdr3_aa: CASSERLNTGELFF

clone_size: NA
j_call: TRBJ1-1
v_call: TRBV30
cdr3_length: 13
d_call: NA
cdr3_nt: TGTGCCTGGAGTGTAACAGAGAACACTGAAGCTTTCTTT
cdr3_aa: CAWSVTENTEAFF

clone_size: NA
j_call: TRBJ1-5
v_call: TRBV9
cdr3_length: 14
d_call: TRBD1
cdr3_nt: TGTGCCAGCAGCGCGGGGACAGGGAGTCAGCCCCAGCATTTT
cdr3_aa: CASSAGTGSQPQHF

clone_size: NA
j_call: TRBJ2-7
v_call: TRBV30
cdr3_length: 14
d_call: NA
cdr3_nt: TGTGCCTGGGGCCTCTCGGACAGTGTCGGCGAGCAGTACTTC
cdr3_aa: CAWGLSDSVGEQYF

clone_size: NA
j_call: TRBJ1-2
v_call: TRBV10-3
cdr3_length: 13
d_call: NA
cdr3_nt: TGTGCCATCAGTGAGACCCTCCAGTATGGCTACACCTTC
cdr3_aa: CAISETLQYGYTF

clone_size: NA
j_call: TRBJ2-7
v_call: TRBV7-8
cdr3_length: 13
d_call: NA
cdr3_nt: TGTGCCAGCAGCTTAGCGGCAAGACAGCCCGAGTACTTC
cdr3_aa: CASSLAARQPEYF

clone_size: NA
j_call: TRBJ2-2
v_call: TRBV5-4
cdr3_length: 16
d_call: TRBD1
cdr3_nt: TGCGCCAGCAGCCAACTGACAGGGGGCGGCACCGGGGAGCTGTTTTTT
cdr3_aa: CASSQLTGGGTGELFF

clone_size: NA
j_call: TRBJ2-5
v_call: TRBV11-2
cdr3_length: 15
d_call: TRBD1
cdr3_nt: TGTGCCAGCAGCCCGGGACAGGGAAGGCGAGAGACCCAGTACTTC
cdr3_aa: CASSPGQGRRETQYF

clone_size: NA
j_call: TRBJ1-1
v_call: TRBV7-2
cdr3_length: 12
d_call: TRBD1
cdr3_nt: TGTGCCAGCAGATACACAGGGGCACAGGCTTTCTTT
cdr3_aa: CASRYTGAQAFF

clone_size: NA
j_call: TRBJ2-7
v_call: TRBV18
cdr3_length: 16
d_call: TRBD1
cdr3_nt: TGTGCCAGCTCACAAACCGGGACAGGGGGCGCGGGAGAGCAGTACTTC
cdr3_aa: CASSQTGTGGAGEQYF